The 12 T cell receptor beta chains reported below all come from one sample, sequenced in a study of PD-1 blockade in classical Hodgkin lymphoma. Each patient relapsed following autologous stem cell transplantation, and prior brentuximab vedotin exposure differed. The repertoire was sequenced with immunoSEQ multiplex PCR; TCRdb's copy has only in-frame clones and lacks some. The repertoire holds around 70,000 clones, with 70% to 75% as singletons. This material consisted of peripheral blood mononuclear cells (PBMCs), taken before the second cycle of nivolumab. These receptors came from a human donor with classical Hodgkin lymphoma.

The J gene is TRBJ1-1, the V gene TRBV5-1; perhaps TRBD1 as D (6 bases). The CDR3 is made up of 14 amino acids. Germline assignment: CDR1 SGHRS and CDR2 YFSETQ. Trimming took 4 bases from V and 0 from J, leaving 10 bases between them. The CDR3 is CASSHRAMNTEAFF. The CDR3 coding sequence is TGCGCCAGCAGCCACAGGGCTATGAACACTGAAGCTTTCTTT.

J is TRBJ2-1 and V is TRBV29-1, with D possibly called TRBD1 or TRBD2 (5 bases each). CDR3 size: 16 residues. Trimming cost V 0 bases and J 8 bases, with 20 bases left between them. Germline CDR1 is SQVTM and CDR2 is ANQGSEA. The CDR3 sequence: CSVEDLGTHNFDEQFF. The CDR3 nucleotides are TGCAGCGTTGAAGACCTCGGGACCCATAATTTCGATGAGCAGTTCTTC.

This clone was picked up a small number of times. The chain recombines TRBV19 with TRBJ1-1; 9 bases are shared with TRBD1. Unmatched junction bases numbered 11, after V lost 8 bases and J lost 1 base. Germline V gene sequence: CDR1 LNHDA, CDR2 SQIVND (reference sequence). This CDR3 is 16 amino acids long. The CDR3, as DNA: TGTGCCAGTCGACCCGACAGGGGGAAGGCGAACACTGAAGCTTTCTTT. It translates to CASRPDRGKANTEAFF.

The chain recombines TRBV28 with TRBJ2-2; 8 bases agree with TRBD1. The germline gives CDR1 MDHEN, CDR2 SYDVKM. V lost 5 bases to trimming and J lost 6 bases; unmatched junction nucleotides: 5. The CDR3 consists of 14 residues. CDR3: CASSPGQVPGELFF. In DNA, the CDR3 is TGTGCCAGCAGTCCGGGACAGGTCCCCGGGGAGCTGTTTTTT. Together with reference TRBV28 and TRBJ2-2, the CDR3 gives the full variable domain: DVKVTQSSRYLVKRTGEKVFLECVQDMDHENMFWYRQDPGLGLRLIYFSYDVKMKEKGDIPEGYSVSREKKERFSLILESASTNQTSMYLCASSPGQVPGELFFGEGSRLTVL.

The gene calls are TRBV5-1 and TRBJ1-1; no definite D call. Germline CDR1 is SGHRS and CDR2 is YFSETQ. The V end was cut by 4 bases, the J end by 1 base, with 8 bases between. The CDR3 runs to 13 residues. This chain's CDR3 is CASSEGSNTEAFF. CDR3 sequence (DNA): TGCGCCAGCAGCGAAGGATCGAACACTGAAGCTTTCTTT.

V and J are TRBV18 and TRBJ2-7; 9 bases are shared with TRBD1. This CDR3 contains 13 residues. J gave up 6 bases and V 3 bases, and 3 bases lay outside the gene matches. Germline-derived CDR1 and CDR2 are KGHSH and LQKENI. The DNA for the CDR3 is TGTGCCAGCTCACCGGGACAGGGACGCGAGCAGTACTTC. This translates into CASSPGQGREQYF.

The J gene is TRBJ2-1, the V gene TRBV5-1; perhaps TRBD2 as D (6 bases). Germline CDR1 reads SGHRS; CDR2 reads YFSETQ. V was pared by 0 bases and J by 4 bases, with 17 bases between. There are 17 residues in the CDR3. Here the CDR3 reads CASSLAWVPAGYNEQFF. The DNA of the CDR3 is TGCGCCAGCAGCTTGGCGTGGGTACCGGCGGGGTACAATGAGCAGTTCTTC.

The chain employs TRBV5-5 and TRBJ1-5; a possible D gene is TRBD1 (6 bases). The CDR3 is 14 residues long. V lost 5 bases to trimming and J lost 4 bases, with 13 bases between them. Germline V gene sequence: CDR1 SGHKS, CDR2 YYEKEE (reference sequence). CDR3: CASRTGAGNQPQHF. In DNA, the CDR3 is TGTGCCAGCAGGACGGGGGCCGGTAATCAGCCCCAGCATTTT. The full variable domain, in which reference TRBV5-5 and TRBJ1-5 provide the parts outside the CDR3, is DAGVTQSPTHLIKTRGQQVTLRCSPISGHKSVSWYQQVLGQGPQFIFQYYEKEERGRGNFPDRFSARQFPNYSSELNVNALLLGDSALYLCASRTGAGNQPQHFGDGTRLSIL.

The chain uses TRBV2 and TRBJ2-5, with a possible D match to TRBD1 (6 bases). V lost 2 bases to trimming and J lost 2 bases, with 9 bases between them. The CDR3 runs 14 residues. Germline V CDR1 and CDR2: SNHLY, FYNNEI. The CDR3 region is CASSEWTEQETQYF. In nucleotides, the CDR3 is TGTGCCAGCAGTGAATGGACAGAGCAAGAGACCCAGTACTTC.

The V call is TRBV7-3, the J call TRBJ2-3; D gene uncertain. The germline CDR1 and CDR2 sequences are SGHTA and FQGTGA. The CDR3 loop spans 13 amino acids. The V gene lost 5 bases and the J gene lost 2 bases, with 8 bases spanning the gap. CDR3 sequence: CASSPGFTDTQYF. The CDR3 bases are TGTGCCAGCAGCCCCGGGTTCACAGATACGCAGTATTTT.

The genes are TRBV6-5 and TRBJ2-2; 9 bases line up with TRBD2. This CDR3 has 15 residues. The trim removed 7 bases at V and 4 bases at J, leaving 7 bases unmatched. Per germline, CDR1 MNHEY and CDR2 SVGAGI. The CDR3 region is CASTVTSGTTGELFF. The CDR3 DNA reads as TGTGCCAGCACCGTGACTAGCGGCACCACCGGGGAGCTGTTTTTT.

The chain carries TRBV6-6 and TRBJ1-5, with D hard to call. CDR1 and CDR2 (germline): MNHNY, SVGAGI (reference sequence). V was pared by 6 bases and J by 2 bases, with 5 bases between. There are 12 residues in the CDR3. CDR3 in DNA: TGTGCCAGCAGGGTTGGCAATCAGCCCCAGCATTTT. It encodes CASRVGNQPQHF.